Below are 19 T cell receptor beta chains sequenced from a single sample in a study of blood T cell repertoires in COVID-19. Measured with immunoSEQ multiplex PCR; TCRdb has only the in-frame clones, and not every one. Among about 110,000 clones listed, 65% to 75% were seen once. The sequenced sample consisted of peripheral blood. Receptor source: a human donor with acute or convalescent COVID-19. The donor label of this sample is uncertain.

CDR3 amino acids: CATRRDRAPDTQYF. The CDR3 region has the DNA TGCGCCACCCGCCGGGACAGGGCACCAGATACGCAGTATTTT. This chain connects TRBV5-1 to TRBJ2-3; 9 bases line up with TRBD1. The J segment lost 4 bases and the V segment lost 9 bases, leaving 9 bases of the junction unmatched. The CDR3 has 14 amino acids. Germline V CDR1 and CDR2: SGHRS, YFSETQ.

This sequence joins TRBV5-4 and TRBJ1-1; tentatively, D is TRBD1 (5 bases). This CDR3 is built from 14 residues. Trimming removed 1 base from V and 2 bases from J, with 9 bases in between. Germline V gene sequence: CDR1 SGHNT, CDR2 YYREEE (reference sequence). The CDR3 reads CASSLRTPNTEAFF. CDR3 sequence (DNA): TGTGCCAGCAGCTTGCGGACACCCAACACTGAAGCTTTCTTT.

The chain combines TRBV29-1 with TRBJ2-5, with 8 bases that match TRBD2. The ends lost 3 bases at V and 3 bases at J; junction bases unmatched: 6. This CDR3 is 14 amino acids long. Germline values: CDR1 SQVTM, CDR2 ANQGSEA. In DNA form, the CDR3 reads TGCAGCGTTGATCGGGGGGGACTAAAAGAGACCCAGTACTTC. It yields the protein CSVDRGGLKETQYF. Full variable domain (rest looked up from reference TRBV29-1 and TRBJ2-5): SAVISQKPSRDICQRGTSLTIQCQVDSQVTMMFWYRQQPGQSLTLIATANQGSEATYESGFVIDKFPISRPNLTFSTLTVSNMSPEDSSIYLCSVDRGGLKETQYFGPGTRLLVL.

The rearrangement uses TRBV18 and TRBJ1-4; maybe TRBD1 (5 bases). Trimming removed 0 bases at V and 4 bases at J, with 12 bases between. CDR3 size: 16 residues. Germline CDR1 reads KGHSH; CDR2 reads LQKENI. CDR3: CASSPPGAGRNEKLFF. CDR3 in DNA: TGTGCCAGCTCACCACCAGGGGCAGGGCGTAATGAAAAACTGTTTTTT.

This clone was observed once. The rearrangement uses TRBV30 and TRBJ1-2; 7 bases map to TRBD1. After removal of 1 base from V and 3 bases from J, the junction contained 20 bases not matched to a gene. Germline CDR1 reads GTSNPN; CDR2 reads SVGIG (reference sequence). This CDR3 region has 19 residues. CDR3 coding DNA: TGTGCCTGGAGTGCCCATCGGAACAGGGGCAGGGCTGAGGACTATGGCTACACCTTC. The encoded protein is CAWSAHRNRGRAEDYGYTF.

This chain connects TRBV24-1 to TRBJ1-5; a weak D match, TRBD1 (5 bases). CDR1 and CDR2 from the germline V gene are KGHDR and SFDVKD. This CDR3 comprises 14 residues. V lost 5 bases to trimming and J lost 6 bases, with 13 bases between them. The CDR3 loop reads CATSGQGVSQPQHF. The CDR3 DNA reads TGTGCCACCAGTGGCCAAGGGGTTAGTCAGCCCCAGCATTTT.

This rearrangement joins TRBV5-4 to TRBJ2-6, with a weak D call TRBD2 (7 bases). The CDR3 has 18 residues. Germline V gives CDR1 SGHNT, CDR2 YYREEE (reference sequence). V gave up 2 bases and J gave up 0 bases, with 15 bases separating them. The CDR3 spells CASSFTTGGPSGANVLTF. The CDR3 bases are TGTGCCAGCAGCTTTACCACGGGGGGCCCCTCTGGGGCCAACGTCCTGACTTTC.

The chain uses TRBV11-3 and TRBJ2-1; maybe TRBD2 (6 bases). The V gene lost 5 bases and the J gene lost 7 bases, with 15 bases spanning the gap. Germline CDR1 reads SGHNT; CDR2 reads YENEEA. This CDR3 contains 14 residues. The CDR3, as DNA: TGTGCCAGCAGCCGGGGGAGAGGGTATAATGAGCAGTTCTTC. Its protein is CASSRGRGYNEQFF.

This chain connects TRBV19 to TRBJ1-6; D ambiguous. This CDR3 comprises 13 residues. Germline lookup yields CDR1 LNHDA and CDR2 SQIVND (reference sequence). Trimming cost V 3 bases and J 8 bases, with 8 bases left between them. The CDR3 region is CASSITVDSPLHF. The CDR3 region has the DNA TGTGCCAGTAGTATTACAGTTGATTCACCCCTCCACTTT.

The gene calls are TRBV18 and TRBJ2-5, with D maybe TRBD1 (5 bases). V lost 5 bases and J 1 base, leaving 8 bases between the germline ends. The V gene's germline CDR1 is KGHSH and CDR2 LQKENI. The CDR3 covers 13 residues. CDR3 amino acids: CASSVDSQETQYF. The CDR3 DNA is TGTGCCAGCTCAGTTGACAGCCAAGAGACCCAGTACTTC. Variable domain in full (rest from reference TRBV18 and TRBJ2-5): NAGVMQNPRHLVRRRGQEARLRCSPMKGHSHVYWYRQLPEEGLKFMVYLQKENIIDESGMPKERFSAEFPKEGPSILRIQQVVRGDSAAYFCASSVDSQETQYFGPGTRLLVL.

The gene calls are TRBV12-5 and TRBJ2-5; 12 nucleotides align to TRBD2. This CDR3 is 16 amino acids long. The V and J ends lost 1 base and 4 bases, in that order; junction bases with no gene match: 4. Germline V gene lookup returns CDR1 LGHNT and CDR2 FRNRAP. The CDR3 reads CASGLGLAGAVETQYF. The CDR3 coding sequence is TGTGCTAGTGGTTTGGGACTAGCGGGGGCCGTAGAGACCCAGTACTTC.

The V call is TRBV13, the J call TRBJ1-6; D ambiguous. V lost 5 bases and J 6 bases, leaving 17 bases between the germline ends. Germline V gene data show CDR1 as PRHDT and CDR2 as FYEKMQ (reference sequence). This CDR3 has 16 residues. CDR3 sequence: CASSRVAGKGNSPLHF. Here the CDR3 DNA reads TGTGCCAGCAGCAGAGTTGCGGGTAAGGGTAATTCACCCCTCCACTTT.

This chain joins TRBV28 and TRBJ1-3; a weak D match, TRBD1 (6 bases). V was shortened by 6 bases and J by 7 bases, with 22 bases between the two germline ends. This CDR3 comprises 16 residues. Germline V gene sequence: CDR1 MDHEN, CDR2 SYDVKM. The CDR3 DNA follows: TGTGCCAGCAGCCAACAGCCGGGGGGGCTATGGAACACCATATATTTT. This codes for CASSQQPGGLWNTIYF.

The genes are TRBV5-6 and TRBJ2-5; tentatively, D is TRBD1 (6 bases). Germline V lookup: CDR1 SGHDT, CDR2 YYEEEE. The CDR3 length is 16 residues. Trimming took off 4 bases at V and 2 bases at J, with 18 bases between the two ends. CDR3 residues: CASSPLGGQGQETQYF. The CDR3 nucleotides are TGTGCCAGCAGCCCCCTTGGGGGCCAGGGGCAAGAGACCCAGTACTTC.

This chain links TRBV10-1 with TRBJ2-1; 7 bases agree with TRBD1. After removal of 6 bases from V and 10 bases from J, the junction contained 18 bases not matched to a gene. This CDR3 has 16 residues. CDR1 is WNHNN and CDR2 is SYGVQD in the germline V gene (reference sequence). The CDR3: CASRPLTRGQDEEQFF. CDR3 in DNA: TGCGCCAGCAGACCCTTAACTAGGGGGCAAGATGAGGAGCAGTTCTTC.

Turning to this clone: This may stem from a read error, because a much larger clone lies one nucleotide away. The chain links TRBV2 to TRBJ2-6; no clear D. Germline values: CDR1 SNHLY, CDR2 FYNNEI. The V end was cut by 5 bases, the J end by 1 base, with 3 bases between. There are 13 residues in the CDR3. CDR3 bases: TGTGCCAGCAGTCTATCTGGGGCCAACGTCCTGACTTTC. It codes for CASSLSGANVLTF.

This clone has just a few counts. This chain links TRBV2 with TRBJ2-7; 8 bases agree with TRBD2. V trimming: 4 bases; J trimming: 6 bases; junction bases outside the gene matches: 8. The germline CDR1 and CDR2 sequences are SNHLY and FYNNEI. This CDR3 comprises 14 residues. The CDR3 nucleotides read TGTGCCAGCAGTGCCGGGAGGGCTCTCGGCGAGCAGTACTTC. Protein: CASSAGRALGEQYF.

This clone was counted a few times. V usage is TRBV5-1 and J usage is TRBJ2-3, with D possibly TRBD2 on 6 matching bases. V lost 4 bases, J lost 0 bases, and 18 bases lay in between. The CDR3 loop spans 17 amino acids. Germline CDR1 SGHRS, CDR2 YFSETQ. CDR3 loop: CASSRERAGTSTDTQYF. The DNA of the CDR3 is TGCGCCAGCAGCCGCGAGCGCGCAGGGACTAGCACAGATACGCAGTATTTT.

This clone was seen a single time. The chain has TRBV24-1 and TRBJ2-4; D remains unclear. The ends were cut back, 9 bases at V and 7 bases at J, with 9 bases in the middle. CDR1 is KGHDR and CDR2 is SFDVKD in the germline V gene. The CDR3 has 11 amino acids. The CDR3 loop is CATEMKNIQYF. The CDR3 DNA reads TGTGCCACCGAGATGAAGAACATTCAGTACTTC.